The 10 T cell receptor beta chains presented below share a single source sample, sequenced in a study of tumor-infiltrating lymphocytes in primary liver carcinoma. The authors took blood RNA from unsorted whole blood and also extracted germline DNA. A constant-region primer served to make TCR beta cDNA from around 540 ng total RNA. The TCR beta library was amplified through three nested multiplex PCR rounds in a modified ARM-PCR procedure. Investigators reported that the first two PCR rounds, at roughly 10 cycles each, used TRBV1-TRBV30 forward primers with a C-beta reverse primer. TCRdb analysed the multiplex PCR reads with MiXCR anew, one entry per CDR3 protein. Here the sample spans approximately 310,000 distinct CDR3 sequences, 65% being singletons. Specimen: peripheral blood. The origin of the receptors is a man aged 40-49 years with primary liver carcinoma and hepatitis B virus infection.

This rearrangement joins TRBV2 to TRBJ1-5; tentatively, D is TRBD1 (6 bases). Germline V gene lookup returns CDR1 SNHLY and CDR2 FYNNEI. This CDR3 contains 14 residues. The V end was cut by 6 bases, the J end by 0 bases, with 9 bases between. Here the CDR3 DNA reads TGTGCCAGCAGGGACAGCTGTAGCAATCAGCCCCAGCATTTT. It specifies CASRDSCSNQPQHF. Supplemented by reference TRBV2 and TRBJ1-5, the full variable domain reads EPEVTQTPSHQVTQMGQEVILRCVPISNHLYFYWYRQILGQKVEFLVSFYNNEISEKSEIFDDQFSVERPDGSNFTLKIRSTKLEDSAMYFCASRDSCSNQPQHFGDGTRLSIL.

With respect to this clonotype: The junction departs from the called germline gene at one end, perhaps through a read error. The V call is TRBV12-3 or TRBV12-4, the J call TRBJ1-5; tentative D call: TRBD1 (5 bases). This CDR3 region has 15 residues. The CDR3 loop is CASTRGTAVNQPQHF. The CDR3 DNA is TGTGCCAGCACGCGGGGCACCGCAGTAAATCAGCCTCAGCATTTT.

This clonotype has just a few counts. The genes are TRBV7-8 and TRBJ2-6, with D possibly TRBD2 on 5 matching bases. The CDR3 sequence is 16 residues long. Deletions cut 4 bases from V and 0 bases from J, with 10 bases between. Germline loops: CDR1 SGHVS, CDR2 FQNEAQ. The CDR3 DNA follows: TGTGCCAGCAGCTCCCCCGAGGGCTCTGGGGCCAACGTCCTGACTTTC. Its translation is CASSSPEGSGANVLTF.

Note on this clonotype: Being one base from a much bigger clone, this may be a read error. The CDR3: CVSSASQGNEQFF. CDR3 coding DNA: TGTGTCAGCAGTGCTTCACAGGGGAATGAGCAGTTCTTC. The chain combines TRBV6-5 with TRBJ2-1; 7 bases are a match to TRBD1. Germline loops: CDR1 MNHEY, CDR2 SVGAGI. CDR3 size: 13 residues.

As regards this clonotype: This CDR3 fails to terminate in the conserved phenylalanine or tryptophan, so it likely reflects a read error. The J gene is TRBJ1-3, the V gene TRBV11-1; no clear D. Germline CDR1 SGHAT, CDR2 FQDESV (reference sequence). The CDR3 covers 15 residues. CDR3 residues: CASSPDGSSGDTIYL. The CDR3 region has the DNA TGTGCCAGCAGCCCGGACGGGAGCTCTGGAGACACCATATATCTT.

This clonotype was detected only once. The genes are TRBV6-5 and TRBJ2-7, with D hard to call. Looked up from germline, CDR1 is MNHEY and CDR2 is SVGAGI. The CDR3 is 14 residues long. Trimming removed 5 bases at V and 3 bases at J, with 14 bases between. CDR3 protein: CASSPGSGCYEQYF. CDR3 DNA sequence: TGTGCCAGCAGTCCTGGGTCAGGATGCTACGAGCAGTACTTC.

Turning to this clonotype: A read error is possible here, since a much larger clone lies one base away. CDR3 DNA sequence: TGTGCCAGCAGCTCCAGGACAAGGGGAGAGACCCAGTACTTC. Its translation: CASSSRTRGETQYF. The chain couples TRBV5-4 to TRBJ2-5, with D possibly matching TRBD1 (5 bases). From germline, CDR1 is SGHNT and CDR2 YYREEE (reference sequence). This CDR3 region has 14 residues. The V end lost 3 bases, the J end lost 4 bases, and 13 bases lay between the germline ends. The whole variable domain, filled in from reference TRBV5-4 and TRBJ2-5, reads ETGVTQSPTHLIKTRGQQVTLRCSSQSGHNTVSWYQQALGQGPQFIFQYYREEENGRGNFPPRFSGLQFPNYSSELNVNALELDDSALYLCASSSRTRGETQYFGPGTRLLVL.

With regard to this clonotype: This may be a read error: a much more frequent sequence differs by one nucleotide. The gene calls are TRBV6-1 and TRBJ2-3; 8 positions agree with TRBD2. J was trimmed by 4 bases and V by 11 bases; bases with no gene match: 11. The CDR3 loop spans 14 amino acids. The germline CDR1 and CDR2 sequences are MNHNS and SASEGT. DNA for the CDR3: TGTGCCCTCCCAGCGGGAGCTGTGGCAGATACGCAGTATTTT. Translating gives CALPAGAVADTQYF.

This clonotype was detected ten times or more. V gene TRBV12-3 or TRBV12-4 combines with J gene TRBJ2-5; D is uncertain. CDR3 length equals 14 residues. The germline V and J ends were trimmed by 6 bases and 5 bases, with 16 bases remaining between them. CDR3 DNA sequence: TGTGCCAGCAGGCCTGGGGTCTCGGGTGAGACCCAGTACTTC. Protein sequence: CASRPGVSGETQYF.

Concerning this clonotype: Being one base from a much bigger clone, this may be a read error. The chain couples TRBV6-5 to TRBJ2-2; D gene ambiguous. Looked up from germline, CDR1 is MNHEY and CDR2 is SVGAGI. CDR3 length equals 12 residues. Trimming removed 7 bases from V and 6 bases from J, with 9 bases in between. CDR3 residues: CASIVESGELFF. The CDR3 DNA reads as TGTGCCAGCATTGTAGAATCCGGGGAGCTGTTTTTT.